The source of this T cell receptor beta chain is a study of blood T cell repertoires in COVID-19. TCRdb's copy holds only in-frame clones and misses some; the assay was immunoSEQ multiplex PCR. The data hold about 250,000 clones, with 80% to 85% observed a single time. This CDR3 spans 16 amino acids. Germline V gene data show CDR1 as SGHVS and CDR2 as FNYEAQ. The ends lost 3 bases at V and 2 bases at J; junction bases unmatched: 5. Sequenced sample: peripheral blood. The source is a man aged 45-65 years with active or convalescent COVID-19. The chain employs TRBV7-6 and TRBJ2-2, with 8 bases lining up with TRBD2. Here the CDR3 DNA reads TGTGCCAGCAGCTTGATTGCGGGGGGAAACACCGGGGAGCTGTTTTTT. Translated, it gives CASSLIAGGNTGELFF.